The 20 T cell receptor beta chains in this list originate from one sample, sequenced in a study of blood T cells in healthy people across ages. The second PCR ran about 6 to 12 cycles with a sample-barcoded 5' primer and J-beta primers. Via MiXCR, TCRdb re-called the 5' RACE reads, giving one row per CDR3 protein. This table has 590,000 or so distinct CDR3 sequences, roughly 31% appearing once. Specimen: blood. Receptors were obtained from an elderly woman in good health.

A word on this clonotype: At one boundary the junction diverges from the germline segment, which might be a read error. This chain uses TRBV12-3 or TRBV12-4 with TRBJ1-1; D not certain. The CDR3 extends over 15 amino acids. CDR3 amino acids: CASSFIGLVNTETCF. DNA for the CDR3: TGTGCCAGCAGTTTCATTGGACTTGTGAACACTGAAACTTGCTTT.

The genes are TRBV2 and TRBJ1-1; D ambiguous. Germline V lookup: CDR1 SNHLY, CDR2 FYNNEI. CDR3 size: 13 residues. V lost 7 bases and J lost 1, with 10 bases in between. The CDR3 spells CASTTFQNTEAFF. The CDR3, as DNA: TGTGCCAGCACCACCTTCCAGAACACTGAAGCTTTCTTT.

CDR3 bases: TGTGCCAGCAGCTTAGCTAGAGCTGCAGATACGCAGTATTTT. Protein product: CASSLARAADTQYF. The genes are TRBV7-2 and TRBJ2-3; no reliable D call. CDR1 and CDR2 (germline): SGHTA, FQGNSA. Between the trimmed V and J ends, which lost 0 bases and 4 bases, there was a span of 8 bases. The CDR3 length is 14 residues.

Ten or more counts support this clonotype. This chain connects TRBV27 to TRBJ2-7, with D perhaps being TRBD1 or TRBD2 (6 bases each). There are 14 residues in the CDR3. Germline-derived CDR1 and CDR2 are MNHEY and SMNVEV (reference sequence). V lost 1 base to trimming and J lost 2 bases, with 9 bases between them. The CDR3 here is CASSLWGATYEQYF. CDR3 DNA: TGTGCCAGCAGTTTATGGGGGGCTACCTACGAGCAGTACTTC.

There are many counts of this clonotype. V gene TRBV4-3 combines with J gene TRBJ1-2, with D hard to call. The CDR3 loop spans 14 amino acids. The germline gives CDR1 LGHNA, CDR2 YSLEER. Trimming removed 1 base from V and 5 bases from J, with 11 bases in between. The CDR3 spells CASSQGDKSYGYTF. The CDR3 DNA sequence: TGCGCCAGCAGCCAAGGAGACAAGTCATATGGCTACACCTTC.

This clonotype was recorded a few times. The CDR3 DNA reads as TGTGCCAGCAGCTTGGATGGGTCGCTCGGGGGAGGTGAAGCTTTCTTT. It is translated as CASSLDGSLGGGEAFF. The V call is TRBV5-4, the J call TRBJ1-1, with a possible D match to TRBD1 (5 bases). CDR3 size: 16 residues. Trimming left V 0 bases short and J 7 bases short, with 19 bases between. Germline-derived CDR1 and CDR2 are SGHNT and YYREEE (reference sequence).

This clonotype was picked up many times. The chain combines TRBV11-2 with TRBJ2-3; 9 bases agree with TRBD1. With V trimmed by 5 bases and J by 3 bases, 6 bases remained unmatched. Germline CDR1 SGHAT, CDR2 FQNNGV. The CDR3 is 15 residues long. The CDR3 reads CASSLGDRATDTQYF. CDR3 DNA sequence: TGTGCCAGCAGCCTAGGGGACAGGGCGACAGATACGCAGTATTTT.

This clonotype was detected ten times or more. The CDR3 nucleotides read TGCGCCAGCAGCCAACAGACTAGCGGGGGGCCGCAGTTCTTC. Translated, it gives CASSQQTSGGPQFF. The chain uses TRBV4-3 and TRBJ2-1, with 13 bases fitting TRBD2. There are 14 residues in the CDR3. The J segment lost 12 bases and the V segment lost 2 bases, leaving 4 bases of the junction unmatched. Germline V gene data show CDR1 as LGHNA and CDR2 as YSLEER.

Concerning this clonotype itself: A read error may explain this, as a much larger clone is one base away. The rearrangement uses TRBV20-1 and TRBJ2-5; D is unresolved. Looked up from germline, CDR1 is DFQATT and CDR2 is SNEGSKA (reference sequence). The germline V and J ends were trimmed by 3 bases and 11 bases, with 13 bases remaining between them. The CDR3 length is 11 residues. Here the CDR3 DNA reads TGCAGTGCTAGCTTCCGCAATGAGCAGTACTTC. This encodes CSASFRNEQYF.

The chain recombines TRBV20-1 with TRBJ1-2, with D possibly TRBD1 on 5 matching bases. CDR3 length: 12 residues. The germline V gene has CDR1 DFQATT and CDR2 SNEGSKA (reference sequence). The chain's CDR3 is CSVDSANYGYTF. The CDR3 DNA follows: TGCAGCGTCGACAGTGCCAACTATGGCTACACCTTC.

This clonotype was observed a few times. This may come from a read error, since a much larger clone is one base off. This chain uses TRBV5-1 with TRBJ2-5; D is unclear. The CDR3 sequence is 14 residues long. The germline V and J ends were trimmed by 3 bases and 2 bases, with 11 bases remaining between them. Germline V gives CDR1 SGHRS, CDR2 YFSETQ. DNA of the CDR3: TGCGCCAGCAGCTGGGCTACGTTACAAGAGACCCAGTACTTC. Translated, it gives CASSWATLQETQYF. The variable domain in full, completed from reference TRBV5-1 and TRBJ2-5, reads KAGVTQTPRYLIKTRGQQVTLSCSPISGHRSVSWYQQTPGQGLQFLFEYFSETQRNKGNFPGRFSGRQFSNSRSEMNVSTLELGDSALYLCASSWATLQETQYFGPGTRLLVL.

This clonotype has at least ten counts. The V gene is TRBV10-3, the J gene TRBJ1-5; D is uncertain. V lost 3 bases and J lost 3, with 9 bases in between. Germline V CDR1 and CDR2: ENHRY, SYGVKD. The CDR3 contains 14 residues. The CDR3 loop reads CAISETAINQPQHF. The CDR3 region has the DNA TGTGCCATCAGTGAAACAGCTATCAATCAGCCCCAGCATTTT.

This clonotype was counted at least ten times. This chain uses TRBV7-6 with TRBJ2-3; D is uncertain. V lost 1 base, J lost 4 bases, and 3 bases lay in between. Germline loops: CDR1 SGHVS, CDR2 FNYEAQ. This CDR3 spans 12 amino acids. The CDR3 DNA is TGTGCCAGCAGCTTAGATCCAGATACGCAGTATTTT. It specifies CASSLDPDTQYF.

In its sample, this clonotype was seen a few times. At one end, the junction sequence differs from germline, possibly due to a read error. V usage is TRBV5-4 and J usage is TRBJ2-3; 10 nucleotides match TRBD2. The CDR3 runs 16 residues. Germline lookup yields CDR1 SGHNT and CDR2 YYREEE (reference sequence). CDR3 residues: CANSRGPSGGGDTQYF. The CDR3 DNA reads as TGTGCCAACAGCCGCGGGCCTAGCGGGGGAGGAGATACGCAGTATTTT.

This clonotype appeared many times. The chain employs TRBV12-3 or TRBV12-4 and TRBJ2-1, with a weak D call TRBD2 (5 bases). This CDR3 has 13 residues. The V end lost 3 bases, the J end lost 8 bases, and 11 bases lay between the germline ends. As DNA, the CDR3 is TGTGCCAGCAGTTTTCACGGGAATGATGAGCAGTTCTTC. Translation: CASSFHGNDEQFF.

This clonotype has at least ten counts. The chain links TRBV4-2 to TRBJ2-3; tentatively, D is TRBD2 (5 bases). Trimming pared 1 base from V and 6 bases from J, leaving 5 bases between. Germline values: CDR1 LGHNA, CDR2 YNFKEQ. The CDR3 is 12 amino acids. CDR3: CASSQGGDTQYF. For the CDR3, the DNA is TGTGCCAGCAGCCAAGGCGGGGATACGCAGTATTTT.

This clonotype was picked up many times. The V call is TRBV7-3, the J call TRBJ1-2, with 7 bases fitting TRBD1. This CDR3 contains 14 residues. V lost 5 bases to trimming and J lost 4 bases; unmatched junction nucleotides: 7. CDR1 is SGHTA, CDR2 FQGTGA, per germline. The CDR3 DNA reads as TGTGCCAGCAGCCCAGGGACAGAAGGCTATGGCTACACCTTC. As protein: CASSPGTEGYGYTF. The complete variable domain, with remaining parts taken from reference TRBV7-3 and TRBJ1-2, reads GAGVSQTPSNKVTEKGKYVELRCDPISGHTALYWYRQSLGQGPEFLIYFQGTGAADDSGLPNDRFFAVRPEGSVSTLKIQRTERGDSAVYLCASSPGTEGYGYTFGSGTRLTVV.

This clonotype was seen more than once but under ten times. A read error may explain this, as a much larger clone is one base away. The chain has TRBV15 and TRBJ2-5; TRBD2 might be the D (6 bases). CDR1 and CDR2 from the germline V gene are LNHNV and YYDKDF (reference sequence). The V end was cut by 1 base, the J end by 9 bases, with 15 bases between. This CDR3 spans 14 amino acids. The CDR3 spells CATSRAQAWEAQYF. CDR3 DNA: TGTGCCACCAGCAGAGCGCAGGCCTGGGAGGCCCAGTACTTC.

This clonotype was counted only a few times. This chain joins TRBV3-1 and TRBJ2-1; TRBD2 is a possible D gene (6 bases). V was shortened by 5 bases and J by 0 bases, with 17 bases between the two germline ends. CDR1 is LGHDT, CDR2 YNNKEL, per germline (reference sequence). The CDR3 covers 17 residues. CDR3 in amino acids: CASSRAWGLSSYNEQFF. The CDR3 region has the DNA TGTGCCAGCAGCAGAGCTTGGGGACTCAGCTCCTACAATGAGCAGTTCTTC.

On this clonotype: This may be a read error, as it is one base from a much larger clone. The chain uses TRBV5-1 and TRBJ2-7; perhaps TRBD1 as D (5 bases). CDR1 and CDR2 (germline): SGHRS, YFSETQ. CDR3 size: 13 residues. The V and J ends lost 0 bases and 9 bases respectively, with 13 bases between them. CDR3 protein: CASSLATGQGQYF. CDR3 bases: TGCGCCAGCAGCTTGGCAACAGGCCAAGGGCAGTACTTC. The variable domain in full, completed from reference TRBV5-1 and TRBJ2-7, reads KAGVTQTPRYLIKTRGQQVTLSCSPISGHRSVSWYQQTPGQGLQFLFEYFSETQRNKGNFPGRFSGRQFSNSRSEMNVSTLELGDSALYLCASSLATGQGQYFGPGTRLTVT.